These 17 T cell receptor beta chains share one sample of origin, sequenced in a study of T cells in Graves' hyperthyroidism and ophthalmopathy. Researchers amplified the TCR beta CDR3 regions from RNA transcripts. The HTBI set primed first-round TCR CDR3 RT-PCR. TCRdb independently ran MiXCR on the multiplex PCR reads; one entry per CDR3 protein. The table has roughly 300,000 distinct CDR3 sequences, around 20% seen once. The sample taken for sequencing was blood. Every receptor here comes from a woman between 50 and 59 years old with Graves' hyperthyroidism.

The chain carries TRBV11-3 and TRBJ2-3, with D possibly TRBD2 on 5 matching bases. Trimming removed 7 bases at V and 1 base at J, with 12 bases between. This CDR3 is built from 14 residues. Looked up from germline, CDR1 is SGHNT and CDR2 is YENEEA. CDR3 in amino acids: CASKQRTGTDTQYF. The CDR3 DNA is TGTGCCAGCAAACAGCGGACTGGCACAGATACGCAGTATTTT.

Ten or more counts support this clonotype. The rearrangement joins TRBV5-1 to TRBJ2-5; no clear D gene. V was trimmed by 5 bases and J by 1 base, leaving 9 bases between them. The CDR3 runs 13 residues. In germline, CDR1 is SGHRS, CDR2 YFSETQ. As DNA, the CDR3 is TGCGCCAGCAGAAACGGGTTCCAAGAGACCCAGTACTTC. Amino acid sequence: CASRNGFQETQYF.

As for this clonotype: Possible read error: a much larger clone is one base away. V usage is TRBV3-1 and J usage is TRBJ2-1; D not resolved. CDR1 is LGHDT, CDR2 YNNKEL, per germline (reference sequence). The CDR3 spans 11 residues. The ends were cut back, 3 bases at V and 6 bases at J, with 3 bases in the middle. CDR3 loop: CASSHSNEQFF. The CDR3 DNA sequence: TGTGCCAGCAGCCATAGCAATGAGCAGTTCTTC.

This sequence joins TRBV19 and TRBJ1-5, with D perhaps TRBD1 (6 bases). The CDR3 length is 13 residues. Germline CDR1 reads LNHDA; CDR2 reads SQIVND (reference sequence). Trimming cost V 4 bases and J 5 bases, with 9 bases left between them. The CDR3 spells CASSKDRDQPQHF. CDR3 nucleotides: TGTGCCAGTAGTAAGGACAGAGATCAGCCCCAGCATTTT. Using reference TRBV19 and TRBJ1-5 for the parts outside the CDR3, the full variable domain is DGGITQSPKYLFRKEGQNVTLSCEQNLNHDAMYWYRQDPGQGLRLIYYSQIVNDFQKGDIAEGYSVSREKKESFPLTVTSAQKNPTAFYLCASSKDRDQPQHFGDGTRLSIL.

The gene calls are TRBV6-2 or TRBV6-3 and TRBJ2-2, with 8 bases identical to TRBD2. Germline V gene sequence: CDR1 MNHEY, CDR2 SVGEGT. V lost 0 bases and J lost 4; bases outside the gene matches: 10. The CDR3 loop spans 18 amino acids. The CDR3 bases are TGTGCCAGCAGTTACTCGATAACAGCGGGAGTGGTCACCGGGGAGCTGTTTTTT. Protein sequence: CASSYSITAGVVTGELFF.

The V call is TRBV7-9, the J call TRBJ2-2; 8 bases match TRBD2. Germline CDR1 reads SEHNR; CDR2 reads FQNEAQ (reference sequence). V dropped 6 bases and J dropped 15; count of bases not matched to a gene: 12. CDR3 length equals 13 residues. CDR3 protein: CASRRPGGEMMFF. The DNA of the CDR3 is TGTGCCAGCAGACGGCCCGGGGGGGAAATGATGTTTTTT.

Regarding this clonotype: Possible read error: a much larger clone is one base away. The chain couples TRBV6-1 to TRBJ1-1, with 9 bases aligning to TRBD1. Germline assignment: CDR1 MNHNS and CDR2 SASEGT. There are 15 residues in the CDR3. J gave up 1 base and V 5 bases, and 5 bases lay outside the gene matches. The CDR3 spells CASSPGTGKNTEAFF. CDR3 in DNA: TGTGCCAGCAGTCCCGGGACAGGGAAGAACACTGAAGCTTTCTTT.

This clonotype was seen repeatedly, ten times or more. The chain carries TRBV27 and TRBJ2-7; D might be TRBD1 (6 bases). Trimming removed 5 bases from V and 2 bases from J, with 13 bases in between. Germline-derived CDR1 and CDR2 are MNHEY and SMNVEV (reference sequence). This CDR3 region has 14 residues. The DNA of the CDR3 is TGTGCCAGCAGTCCTTTGACAGGAGCCTACGAGCAGTACTTC. This gives the protein CASSPLTGAYEQYF.

As DNA, the CDR3 is TGTGCCAGCAGGGGATGGACAGGGAATGTGGGCAATCAGCCCCAGCATTTT. This gives the protein CASRGWTGNVGNQPQHF. J is TRBJ1-5 and V is TRBV6-1; TRBD1 matches at 8 bases. The germline gives CDR1 MNHNS, CDR2 SASEGT. The CDR3 contains 17 residues. V gave up 6 bases and J gave up 2 bases; unmatched junction bases: 12.

This chain joins TRBV7-2 and TRBJ1-4, with 8 bases lining up with TRBD1. Germline CDR1 reads SGHTA; CDR2 reads FQGNSA. This CDR3 is built from 15 residues. The V segment lost 6 bases and the J segment 4 bases; nucleotides outside the gene matches: 7. The CDR3 region has the DNA TGTGCCAGCAGATCCGGACAGGGTCTTAATGAAAAACTGTTTTTT. Its protein is CASRSGQGLNEKLFF.

In its sample, this clonotype was seen a few times. The rearrangement links TRBV27 to TRBJ1-6, with 7 nucleotides matching TRBD1. The CDR3 totals 17 residues. V lost 5 bases and J lost 10; bases outside the gene matches: 17. Germline V lookup: CDR1 MNHEY, CDR2 SMNVEV (reference sequence). Here the CDR3 DNA reads TGTGCCAGCAGTCCCAGGGGGGGGGCTGTACGGGGATCACCCCTCCACTTT. Its translation: CASSPRGGAVRGSPLHF.

The genes are TRBV5-1 and TRBJ2-3; maybe TRBD2 (6 bases). V lost 4 bases to trimming and J lost 2 bases, with 14 bases between them. There are 15 residues in the CDR3. The germline gives CDR1 SGHRS, CDR2 YFSETQ. The CDR3: CASSPGRGLTDTQYF. In DNA form, the CDR3 reads TGCGCCAGCAGCCCGGGGCGGGGACTCACAGATACGCAGTATTTT.

At least ten counts were recorded for this clonotype. V and J are TRBV20-1 and TRBJ2-7, with D uncertain. Trimming left V 1 base short and J 4 bases short, with 8 bases between. The germline V gene encodes CDR1 DFQATT and CDR2 SNEGSKA (reference sequence). The CDR3 sequence is 12 residues long. Here the CDR3 reads CSARVQLYEQYF. The CDR3 region has the DNA TGCAGTGCTAGAGTCCAGCTTTACGAGCAGTACTTC.

This clonotype occurred a few times. The V call is TRBV18, the J call TRBJ2-1, with TRBD2 identical over 11 bases. The J segment lost 7 bases and the V segment lost 2 bases, leaving 10 bases of the junction unmatched. The CDR3 is made up of 17 amino acids. Germline V gene data show CDR1 as KGHSH and CDR2 as LQKENI. This CDR3 is CASSPNTLAGGGNEQFF. The DNA for the CDR3 is TGTGCCAGCTCACCAAACACCCTAGCGGGAGGAGGTAATGAGCAGTTCTTC. The variable domain in full, with the rest retrieved from reference TRBV18 and TRBJ2-1, is NAGVMQNPRHLVRRRGQEARLRCSPMKGHSHVYWYRQLPEEGLKFMVYLQKENIIDESGMPKERFSAEFPKEGPSILRIQQVVRGDSAAYFCASSPNTLAGGGNEQFFGPGTRLTVL.

In the case of this clonotype: Being one base from a much bigger clone, this may be a read error. The DNA for the CDR3 is TGTGCCAGCAGCTTGAGGTCAGGGGCCTTGAACACTGAAGCTTTCTTT. It encodes CASSLRSGALNTEAFF. This chain uses TRBV5-5 with TRBJ1-1; tentatively, D is TRBD1 (6 bases). Trimming shortened V by 1 base and J by 0 bases, and 13 bases separated the two germline ends. Germline values: CDR1 SGHKS, CDR2 YYEKEE (reference sequence). This CDR3 comprises 16 residues.

This clonotype was recorded at least ten times. This chain joins TRBV12-3 or TRBV12-4 and TRBJ1-3; D is possibly TRBD1 (5 bases). The CDR3 has 11 amino acids. Trimming left V 11 bases short and J 1 base short, with 6 bases between. The chain's CDR3 is CAGTSGNTIYF. CDR3 bases: TGTGCCGGGACGTCTGGAAACACCATATATTTT.

This clonotype was seen a few times. The chain has TRBV4-1 and TRBJ2-2, with TRBD2 matching over 8 bases. Germline V lookup: CDR1 MGHRA, CDR2 YSYEKL. The CDR3 has 15 residues. Germline trimming cut 4 bases from V and 5 bases from J; bases unmatched to any gene: 6. The CDR3: CASSPGLVGTGELFF. The DNA of the CDR3 is TGCGCCAGCAGCCCGGGACTAGTTGGGACCGGGGAGCTGTTTTTT.